The source of this T cell receptor beta chain is a study of blood T cell repertoires in COVID-19. In the study overall: The United States, Italy and Spain supplied acute and convalescent COVID-19 samples. PBMCs, B-cell-depleted T cells, or T cells were the source of the cDNA or gDNA that made up the material.

The CDR3 is 14 residues long. Germline lookup yields CDR1 SEHNR and CDR2 FQNEAQ (reference sequence). V was clipped by 5 bases and J by 4 bases; unmatched bases: 7. In the authors' methods: For nucleated cells, counts were estimated from reference gene primer amplification. Profiling relied on immunoSEQ multiplex PCR, and the TCRdb table lists in-frame clones only, not all of them. Clone size and V and J calls were adopted from that table, with D and trimming inferred from the DNA. The sample includes 120,000 to 150,000 clones, 85% to 90% seen only once; the top ten take approximately 3%. Material: peripheral blood. V usage is TRBV7-9 and J usage is TRBJ2-7; TRBD2 agrees at 8 bases. The sequence derives from a woman between 55 and 75 years old with active COVID-19. The CDR3 region has the DNA TGTGCCAGCAGCCCAATAGCGGGGCCTTACGAGCAGTACTTC. The encoded protein is CASSPIAGPYEQYF.